This passage covers 23 T cell receptor beta chains from one sample sequenced in a study of cytomegalovirus exposure and HLA in healthy donors. The method was immunoSEQ multiplex PCR; TCRdb's version includes in-frame clones alone and lacks a portion of them. In the table there are over 100,000 clones, almost 90% of which are singletons. Sequencing used PBMCs. The receptor set was obtained from a woman younger than 30 in good health and CMV-seronegative.

The chain has TRBV5-1 and TRBJ2-3, with D possibly matching TRBD2 (5 bases). The CDR3 is made up of 13 amino acids. In germline, CDR1 is SGHRS, CDR2 YFSETQ. CDR3 protein: CASRAGFEGGQYF. CDR3 in DNA: TGCGCTTCGAGGGCTGGCTTCGAAGGAGGGCAGTATTTT.

This clone is a singleton in its sample. The chain has TRBV10-3 and TRBJ2-7; tentatively, D is TRBD1 (7 bases). Germline-derived CDR1 and CDR2 are ENHRY and SYGVKD. The length of the CDR3 is 19 residues. The germline V and J ends were trimmed by 4 bases and 1 base, with 26 bases remaining between them. CDR3 nucleotides: TGTGCCATCAGTGGAAGGGACAGCAATTATGGGAGGAGATCCTACGAGCAGTACTTC. As protein: CAISGRDSNYGRRSYEQYF.

This chain connects TRBV7-2 to TRBJ1-1, with D unclear. This CDR3 region has 14 residues. Germline lookup yields CDR1 SGHTA and CDR2 FQGNSA. Trimming shortened V by 1 base and J by 7 bases, and 13 bases separated the two germline ends. CDR3 amino acids: CASSLGPGAGEAFF. The DNA of the CDR3 is TGTGCCAGCAGCTTAGGACCGGGAGCGGGTGAAGCTTTCTTT.

V gene TRBV9 combines with J gene TRBJ2-7, with 7 nucleotides matching TRBD1. The germline V gene encodes CDR1 SGDLS and CDR2 YYNGEE. This CDR3 contains 15 residues. The trim removed 0 bases at V and 4 bases at J, leaving 7 bases unmatched. CDR3 DNA sequence: TGTGCCAGCAGCGTAGGAATAGGGGGCATGTACGAGCAGTACTTC. Its translation is CASSVGIGGMYEQYF.

V is TRBV27 and J is TRBJ1-5; TRBD1 matches 7 bases. The ends lost 6 bases at V and 6 bases at J; junction bases unmatched: 8. The germline V gene encodes CDR1 MNHEY and CDR2 SMNVEV (reference sequence). The CDR3 sequence is 14 residues long. The CDR3 bases are TGTGCCAGCAGCAGACAGGGACGGCTTCAGCCCCAGCATTTT. Its translation: CASSRQGRLQPQHF.

The J gene is TRBJ1-5, the V gene TRBV6-1; 7 bases are shared with TRBD1. The V gene end was trimmed by 4 bases and the J gene end by 5 bases; junction bases not matched to a gene: 8. Germline CDR1 reads MNHNS; CDR2 reads SASEGT. The CDR3 sequence is 15 residues long. In DNA, the CDR3 is TGTGCCAGCAGTGGGGGACAGCCGGAGGATCAGCCCCAGCATTTT. Translated: CASSGGQPEDQPQHF.

The V call is TRBV5-8, the J call TRBJ2-3; D is possibly TRBD1 (5 bases). Germline V gives CDR1 SGHTS, CDR2 YDEGEE. V dropped 1 base and J dropped 4 bases, with 13 bases sitting between them. The CDR3 extends over 15 amino acids. The CDR3 loop is CASSLLPGNSDTQYF. As DNA, the CDR3 is TGTGCCAGCAGCTTGCTGCCAGGGAATTCAGATACGCAGTATTTT.

The chain recombines TRBV5-1 with TRBJ2-6, with a weak D call TRBD1 (6 bases). Trimming took off 7 bases at V and 2 bases at J, with 13 bases between the two ends. CDR1 is SGHRS, CDR2 YFSETQ, per germline. The CDR3 loop spans 15 amino acids. CDR3 DNA sequence: TGCGCCAGCGAAGGGGGTTTTGCTGGGGCCAACGTCCTGACTTTC. Amino acid sequence: CASEGGFAGANVLTF.

The V call is TRBV18, the J call TRBJ1-2; D gene unclear. The CDR3 totals 14 residues. The V and J ends lost 4 bases and 6 bases respectively, with 15 bases between them. Looked up from germline, CDR1 is KGHSH and CDR2 is LQKENI. CDR3 nucleotides: TGTGCCAGCTCACTCGCGGATTGGAGCCATGGCTACACCTTC. Protein sequence: CASSLADWSHGYTF.

V usage is TRBV4-1 and J usage is TRBJ2-7, with TRBD2 matching 9 bases. There are 17 residues in the CDR3. CDR1 is MGHRA, CDR2 YSYEKL, per germline. V lost 0 bases, J lost 2 bases, and 8 bases stayed unmatched. The DNA of the CDR3 is TGCGCCAGCAGCCAAGATCTAGGTAGCGGGAGCACCTACGAGCAGTACTTC. It translates to CASSQDLGSGSTYEQYF.

This chain connects TRBV9 to TRBJ1-4; 11 positions agree with TRBD1. CDR1 is SGDLS, CDR2 YYNGEE, per germline. The CDR3 extends over 14 amino acids. The V gene end was trimmed by 4 bases and the J gene end by 8 bases; junction bases not matched to a gene: 4. The CDR3 sequence is CASSTGTGGEKLFF. For the CDR3, the DNA is TGTGCCAGCAGCACAGGGACAGGGGGGGAAAAACTGTTTTTT.

This chain links TRBV27 with TRBJ2-1, with 8 nucleotides matching TRBD2. CDR1 MNHEY and CDR2 SMNVEV come from the germline V gene (reference sequence). This CDR3 is built from 15 residues. V lost 7 bases, J lost 0 bases, and 5 bases stayed unmatched. Written as DNA, the CDR3 is TGTGCCAGCACCCAGAGCGGGAGCTCCTACAATGAGCAGTTCTTC. This encodes CASTQSGSSYNEQFF.

V and J are TRBV6-1 and TRBJ1-5, with D possibly TRBD1 on 6 matching bases. The CDR3 extends over 16 amino acids. V gave up 1 base and J gave up 10 bases, with 20 bases separating them. Germline V gives CDR1 MNHNS, CDR2 SASEGT. The CDR3 DNA reads as TGTGCCAGCAGTGAAGTTGTGGGGGGGGGCGGGCCACCCCAGCATTTT. This codes for CASSEVVGGGGPPQHF.

This rearrangement joins TRBV6-1 to TRBJ2-3; D ambiguous. The germline V gene has CDR1 MNHNS and CDR2 SASEGT. V gave up 5 bases and J gave up 2 bases, with 14 bases separating them. There are 15 residues in the CDR3. This CDR3 is CASSRAQTHTDTQYF. The CDR3 DNA sequence: TGTGCCAGCAGTAGAGCCCAAACGCACACAGATACGCAGTATTTT.

This chain links TRBV7-9 with TRBJ2-7; D might be TRBD1 (6 bases). V lost 11 bases, J lost 2 bases, and 16 bases lay in between. The germline V gene encodes CDR1 SEHNR and CDR2 FQNEAQ (reference sequence). There are 13 residues in the CDR3. The CDR3 region is CAAESGVTYEQYF. The DNA of the CDR3 is TGTGCCGCGGAATCAGGGGTAACCTACGAGCAGTACTTC.

V and J are TRBV2 and TRBJ1-4; TRBD1 matches 7 bases. J lost 7 bases, V lost 0 bases, and 5 bases had no gene match. CDR3 length equals 15 residues. Looked up from germline, CDR1 is SNHLY and CDR2 is FYNNEI. The CDR3 loop is CASSEALGGGEKLFF. The CDR3 region has the DNA TGTGCCAGCAGTGAAGCTCTAGGGGGCGGTGAAAAACTGTTTTTT.

The rearrangement links TRBV7-2 to TRBJ2-1; maybe TRBD2 (5 bases). Germline assignment: CDR1 SGHTA and CDR2 FQGNSA. The V and J ends lost 5 bases and 2 bases respectively, with 10 bases between them. This CDR3 has 14 amino acids. CDR3 DNA sequence: TGTGCCAGCAGCAGAACCGGGGCCTACAATGAGCAGTTCTTC. This codes for CASSRTGAYNEQFF.

V and J are TRBV7-8 and TRBJ2-7, with D possibly being TRBD2 (6 bases). With 5 bases removed from V and 3 bases from J, the gap between germline ends came to 20 bases. CDR1 and CDR2 (germline): SGHVS, FQNEAQ. The CDR3 runs to 16 residues. The CDR3 loop is CASSQSGRAAFYEQYF. The CDR3 DNA sequence: TGTGCCAGCAGCCAAAGCGGGCGGGCTGCCTTCTACGAGCAGTACTTC.

The chain is built from TRBV5-1 and TRBJ2-3, with 8 bases fitting TRBD2. Germline V gene sequence: CDR1 SGHRS, CDR2 YFSETQ. The CDR3 runs to 16 residues. V lost 0 bases and J lost 1; bases outside the gene matches: 4. CDR3 in DNA: TGCGCCAGCAGCTTGGTGGAGACTAGCGGCACAGATACGCAGTATTTT. Amino acids: CASSLVETSGTDTQYF.

The gene calls are TRBV11-2 and TRBJ2-7, with TRBD2 matching 9 bases. This CDR3 contains 13 residues. Trimming took 3 bases from V and 6 from J; bases not matched to a gene: 3. Germline V gives CDR1 SGHAT, CDR2 FQNNGV. The CDR3 loop is CASSLAGGPEQYF. The CDR3 DNA follows: TGTGCCAGCAGCTTGGCGGGGGGGCCCGAGCAGTACTTC.

V usage is TRBV19 and J usage is TRBJ2-7; weak D call: TRBD1 (5 bases). The CDR3 has 13 amino acids. Per germline, CDR1 LNHDA and CDR2 SQIVND (reference sequence). V lost 3 bases and J 5 bases, leaving 11 bases between the germline ends. CDR3 amino acids: CASSIGQDNEQYF. CDR3 nucleotide sequence: TGTGCCAGTAGTATTGGGCAGGACAACGAGCAGTACTTC.

This clone was seen just once. The chain links TRBV6-4 to TRBJ1-2; 9 bases map to TRBD1. The CDR3 has 14 amino acids. The junction had 6 bases not matched to a gene; V was cut back by 9 bases and J by 1 base. CDR1 MRHNA and CDR2 SNTAGT come from the germline V gene. The DNA of the CDR3 is TGTGCCAGTAGGACAGGGGCGGGTAACTATGGCTACACCTTC. Its translation is CASRTGAGNYGYTF.

The gene calls are TRBV11-2 and TRBJ1-1; D unclear. The CDR3 totals 13 residues. CDR1 is SGHAT and CDR2 is FQNNGV in the germline V gene. V gave up 5 bases and J gave up 6 bases, with 13 bases separating them. The CDR3 nucleotides read TGTGCCAGCAGCCCTAGCGGGGTCGCTGAAGCTTTCTTT. Its translation is CASSPSGVAEAFF.